This passage covers 8 T cell receptor beta chains from one sample sequenced in a study of OX40 agonist ivuxolimab in advanced cancers. TCRdb's copy holds only in-frame clones and misses some; the assay was immunoSEQ multiplex PCR. Here the sample spans tens of thousands of clones, approximately 91% being singletons. This material consisted of CD4+ or CD8+ T cells sorted from blood, taken in a trial of the OX40 agonist ivuxolimab. The receptor source for this set is an adult with an advanced solid tumor such as melanoma, head and neck, liver or kidney cancer.

The chain combines TRBV5-1 with TRBJ1-2; possible D gene TRBD1, 6 bases. Germline assignment: CDR1 SGHRS and CDR2 YFSETQ. The CDR3 totals 15 residues. V was cut by 4 bases and J by 3 bases, with 16 bases left in between. Written as DNA, the CDR3 is TGCGCCAGCAGCACGGACAGCCCTGGGCACTATGGCTACACCTTC. It yields the protein CASSTDSPGHYGYTF. Supplemented by reference TRBV5-1 and TRBJ1-2, the full variable domain reads KAGVTQTPRYLIKTRGQQVTLSCSPISGHRSVSWYQQTPGQGLQFLFEYFSETQRNKGNFPGRFSGRQFSNSRSEMNVSTLELGDSALYLCASSTDSPGHYGYTFGSGTRLTVV.

The rearrangement joins TRBV6-1 to TRBJ1-2; possible D gene TRBD1, 5 bases. The CDR3 runs 15 residues. Germline V gives CDR1 MNHNS, CDR2 SASEGT. V lost 1 base and J 4 bases, leaving 13 bases between the germline ends. DNA of the CDR3: TGTGCCAGCAGTGAAGATTTGCGGGGACCCTATGGCTACACCTTC. As protein: CASSEDLRGPYGYTF.

The rearrangement uses TRBV7-9 and TRBJ2-1; TRBD2 aligns across 11 bases. Germline V gene sequence: CDR1 SEHNR, CDR2 FQNEAQ (reference sequence). This CDR3 has 15 residues. V lost 5 bases to trimming and J lost 5 bases; unmatched junction nucleotides: 5. This CDR3 is CASSNSGRAHNEQFF. As DNA, the CDR3 is TGTGCCAGCAGCAATAGCGGGAGGGCCCACAATGAGCAGTTCTTC.

The rearrangement uses TRBV9 and TRBJ1-2, with 7 positions matching TRBD1. The CDR3 runs to 13 residues. The V segment lost 4 bases and the J segment 9 bases; nucleotides outside the gene matches: 9. Germline loops: CDR1 SGDLS, CDR2 YYNGEE. The CDR3 region has the DNA TGTGCCAGCAGCATTTATGGACAGGCCTGCTACACCTTC. It yields the protein CASSIYGQACYTF.

CDR3 nucleotide sequence: TGTGCCAGCAGCGCCCTACCATTCGAAAAACTGTTTTTT. Its protein product is CASSALPFEKLFF. The chain employs TRBV5-5 and TRBJ1-4; D is undetermined. The germline V gene has CDR1 SGHKS and CDR2 YYEKEE (reference sequence). Trimming left V 4 bases short and J 8 bases short, with 12 bases between. The CDR3 covers 13 residues.

This chain uses TRBV5-5 with TRBJ1-2, with D possibly matching TRBD1 (5 bases). V was shortened by 3 bases and J by 7 bases, with 13 bases between the two germline ends. From germline, CDR1 is SGHKS and CDR2 YYEKEE (reference sequence). CDR3 length: 13 amino acids. The CDR3: CASSSPGRGGYTF. DNA of the CDR3: TGTGCCAGCAGCTCGCCGGGGCGGGGTGGCTACACCTTC.

This clone was recorded a few times. The gene calls are TRBV5-4 and TRBJ1-1; D is unresolved. The CDR3 contains 14 residues. Trimming took 4 bases from V and 0 from J, leaving 10 bases between them. The V gene's germline CDR1 is SGHNT and CDR2 YYREEE (reference sequence). The CDR3 region is CASSPGIVNTEAFF. In DNA form, the CDR3 reads TGTGCCAGCAGCCCGGGCATTGTGAACACTGAAGCTTTCTTT.

The genes are TRBV15 and TRBJ1-4; possibly TRBD1 for D (6 bases). CDR1 LNHNV and CDR2 YYDKDF come from the germline V gene (reference sequence). CDR3 size: 13 residues. Trimming removed 3 bases at V and 5 bases at J, with 7 bases between. The CDR3 DNA reads TGTGCCACCAGCAGGGACAGCAATGAAAAACTGTTTTTT. Its translation is CATSRDSNEKLFF.